These 25 T cell receptor beta chains share one sample of origin, sequenced in a study of molecular identifiers for immune sequencing clone quantification (dated by TCRdb to the late 2010s). Library generation was performed with PCR. For sequencing, a NextSeq 500 was employed. Clones were called with MiXCR by TCRdb after fastp trimmed the public reads at Q25, and only in-frame beta chains were retained. When rows share a CDR3 protein, they turn into one entry using the most common DNA and genes. Counted in this sample were about 510,000 distinct CDR3 sequences; about 26% of them appeared once. 0.7% to 0.9% of the sample lies in the top ten. The material sequenced was naive CD8+ T cells from blood, with Jurkat cell RNA spiked in. Read against the paper, the sample's cell subset or site label means: FACS-sorted CD8+CD4-CCR7+CD45RA+ naive T cells. The receptors were sampled from a human donor in good health. Some libraries in this study had Jurkat cell RNA spiked in.

The V and J genes are TRBV19 and TRBJ2-1; no firm D call. CDR1 and CDR2 from the germline V gene are LNHDA and SQIVND (reference sequence). Trimming left V 5 bases short and J 2 bases short, with 7 bases between. This CDR3 contains 13 residues. The DNA of the CDR3 is TGTGCCAGTAGTGGCTTCACCTACAATGAGCAGTTCTTC. This codes for CASSGFTYNEQFF.

Only a few counts were recorded for this clonotype. The rearrangement joins TRBV7-2 to TRBJ2-2; perhaps TRBD1 as D (6 bases). Between the trimmed V and J ends, which lost 2 bases and 5 bases, there was a span of 18 bases. The CDR3 sequence is 17 residues long. In germline, CDR1 is SGHTA, CDR2 FQGNSA. The CDR3 is CASSLIGKGDGTGELFF. The CDR3 DNA sequence: TGTGCCAGCAGCTTAATCGGAAAGGGGGATGGAACCGGGGAGCTGTTTTTT.

This clonotype has only a few counts. The chain joins TRBV13 to TRBJ2-7; 7 nucleotides agree with TRBD2. The germline gives CDR1 PRHDT, CDR2 FYEKMQ (reference sequence). The CDR3 loop spans 14 amino acids. V lost 3 bases, J lost 2 bases, and 4 bases stayed unmatched. The CDR3 coding sequence is TGTGCCAGCAGCTTCGCTAGCGGAGCCTACGAGCAGTACTTC. This encodes CASSFASGAYEQYF.

The rearrangement uses TRBV7-9 and TRBJ2-7, with D unclear. This CDR3 spans 15 amino acids. Germline loops: CDR1 SEHNR, CDR2 FQNEAQ (reference sequence). Trimming removed 5 bases at V and 2 bases at J, with 16 bases between. The DNA for the CDR3 is TGTGCCAGCAGCCCCGAGAAGCTGACGCCCTACGAGCAGTACTTC. It yields the protein CASSPEKLTPYEQYF.

To note about this clonotype: Relative to the germline gene, one junction end is altered; a read error may explain this. The chain carries TRBV14 and TRBJ2-5, with 10 bases that match TRBD2. The CDR3 consists of 18 residues. Per germline, CDR1 SGHDN and CDR2 FVKESK. This chain's CDR3 is CAGSQDIPAGGPQETQYF. The CDR3 DNA sequence: TGTGCCGGCAGCCAAGATATTCCAGCGGGAGGGCCGCAAGAGACCCAGTACTTC.

Only a few counts were recorded for this clonotype. The chain has TRBV4-2 and TRBJ2-7; the D gene could be TRBD1 or TRBD2 (5 bases each). Germline V CDR1 and CDR2: LGHNA, YNFKEQ. The CDR3 consists of 18 residues. The V gene lost 1 base and the J gene lost 7 bases, with 26 bases spanning the gap. The CDR3 coding sequence is TGTGCCAGCAGCCAAGCAGTCGCGACTGGGGGTACTTCGGGGGAGCAGTACTTC. Protein: CASSQAVATGGTSGEQYF.

This clonotype was detected only a few times. The chain combines TRBV6-2 or TRBV6-3 with TRBJ2-3; TRBD2 agrees at 8 bases. The V segment lost 4 bases and the J segment 0 bases; nucleotides outside the gene matches: 12. Germline CDR1 is MNHEY and CDR2 is SVGEGT. The CDR3 consists of 18 residues. The CDR3 here is CASSFISGRLTSTDTQYF. DNA for the CDR3: TGTGCCAGCAGTTTCATCAGCGGGAGACTGACTAGCACAGATACGCAGTATTTT.

In this sample, this clonotype turned up a few times. The chain links TRBV7-9 to TRBJ2-5, with 7 positions matching TRBD1. V lost 8 bases to trimming and J lost 5 bases; unmatched junction nucleotides: 14. The CDR3 is 15 residues long. The V gene's germline CDR1 is SEHNR and CDR2 FQNEAQ (reference sequence). In DNA form, the CDR3 reads TGTGCCAGCGCCCGCCGGGACAGTGGGGTTGAGACCCAGTACTTC. The encoded protein is CASARRDSGVETQYF. Combining the CDR3 with reference TRBV7-9 and TRBJ2-5 gives the whole variable domain DTGVSQNPRHKITKRGQNVTFRCDPISEHNRLYWYRQTLGQGPEFLTYFQNEAQLEKSRLLSDRFSAERPKGSFSTLEIQRTEQGDSAMYLCASARRDSGVETQYFGPGTRLLVL.

This clonotype was observed a few times. The CDR3 coding sequence is TGTGCCAGCAGCTCCGCTAGCGGGAGTTCCTACGAGCAGTACTTC. It is translated as CASSSASGSSYEQYF. The J gene is TRBJ2-7, the V gene TRBV7-9; 10 bases are shared with TRBD2. The ends lost 4 bases at V and 1 base at J; junction bases unmatched: 4. The germline V gene encodes CDR1 SEHNR and CDR2 FQNEAQ (reference sequence). The CDR3 extends over 15 amino acids.

This clonotype was counted a few times. CDR3 DNA sequence: TGTGCCAGCAGGTCCGGGACATATTCCTACGAGCAGTACTTC. It specifies CASRSGTYSYEQYF. The V call is TRBV2, the J call TRBJ2-7; possibly TRBD1 for D (6 bases). The V and J ends lost 6 bases and 1 base respectively, with 13 bases between them. The CDR3 runs to 14 residues. The germline CDR1 and CDR2 sequences are SNHLY and FYNNEI.

The V gene is TRBV13, the J gene TRBJ2-5; D may be TRBD2 (5 bases). The CDR3 covers 16 residues. Germline assignment: CDR1 PRHDT and CDR2 FYEKMQ (reference sequence). V dropped 0 bases and J dropped 3 bases, with 14 bases sitting between them. As DNA, the CDR3 is TGTGCCAGCAGCTTAGGCGAGGGCTTTTCAGAAGAGACCCAGTACTTC. It translates to CASSLGEGFSEETQYF.

There are many counts of this clonotype. In DNA form, the CDR3 reads TGCAGTGCTAGAGAGGGACAGGGCCTAAACACAGATACGCAGTATTTT. Translation: CSAREGQGLNTDTQYF. The chain uses TRBV20-1 and TRBJ2-3; TRBD1 matches at 9 bases. Trimming cost V 0 bases and J 2 bases; bases outside gene matches: 6. The germline gives CDR1 DFQATT, CDR2 SNEGSKA (reference sequence). There are 16 residues in the CDR3.

The CDR3 protein is CASHRGFDYGYTF. In DNA form, the CDR3 reads TGTGCCAGCCACCGAGGATTCGACTATGGCTACACCTTC. The chain uses TRBV19 and TRBJ1-2; D not resolved. V gave up 9 bases and J gave up 3 bases, with 14 bases separating them. This CDR3 has 13 residues. Germline V lookup: CDR1 LNHDA, CDR2 SQIVND (reference sequence). Variable domain in full (rest from reference TRBV19 and TRBJ1-2): DGGITQSPKYLFRKEGQNVTLSCEQNLNHDAMYWYRQDPGQGLRLIYYSQIVNDFQKGDIAEGYSVSREKKESFPLTVTSAQKNPTAFYLCASHRGFDYGYTFGSGTRLTVV.

This clonotype was recorded a few times. The CDR3, as DNA: TGTGCCAGTAGTATAGATCGGGCGGGGCAAGAGACCCAGTACTTC. It encodes CASSIDRAGQETQYF. The chain combines TRBV19 with TRBJ2-5; D perhaps matches TRBD2 (6 bases). The V end lost 0 bases, the J end lost 2 bases, and 10 bases lay between the germline ends. The CDR3 runs 15 residues. Germline V gives CDR1 LNHDA, CDR2 SQIVND (reference sequence).

This clonotype came up a few times. V and J are TRBV7-9 and TRBJ2-1, with TRBD1 matching 12 bases. V shed 5 bases, J shed 6 bases, and the junction held 8 bases outside the gene matches. The CDR3 extends over 16 amino acids. Germline loops: CDR1 SEHNR, CDR2 FQNEAQ (reference sequence). Here the CDR3 reads CASSPQGQGAGNEQFF. CDR3 nucleotides: TGTGCCAGCAGCCCGCAGGGACAGGGGGCGGGCAATGAGCAGTTCTTC.

This clonotype was seen ten or more times. The chain is built from TRBV3-1 and TRBJ2-4; perhaps D is TRBD1 or TRBD2 (6 bases each). This CDR3 has 15 residues. With 0 bases removed from V and 4 bases from J, the gap between germline ends came to 10 bases. Germline V CDR1 and CDR2: LGHDT, YNNKEL (reference sequence). The CDR3 loop reads CASSQEQGRKNIQYF. CDR3 sequence (DNA): TGTGCCAGCAGCCAAGAGCAGGGGAGGAAAAACATTCAGTACTTC.

This clonotype was recorded once. The gene calls are TRBV10-3 and TRBJ2-7, with a weak D call TRBD1 (5 bases). Germline V lookup: CDR1 ENHRY, CDR2 SYGVKD. V gave up 2 bases and J gave up 2 bases, with 10 bases separating them. The length of the CDR3 is 14 residues. The CDR3 bases are TGTGCCATCAGTGAGCCACAGGTCCCCTACGAGCAGTACTTC. This sequence encodes CAISEPQVPYEQYF.

This clonotype occurred a few times. V and J are TRBV28 and TRBJ2-1; TRBD2 is a possible D gene (6 bases). The CDR3 covers 13 residues. The V end was cut by 10 bases, the J end by 0 bases, with 10 bases between. The germline V gene has CDR1 MDHEN and CDR2 SYDVKM. The CDR3 DNA is TGTGCCACCCGGGGGAGCTCCTACAATGAGCAGTTCTTC. Protein sequence: CATRGSSYNEQFF.

Details on this clonotype: This could be a read error, since a much larger clone is one nucleotide away. The chain has TRBV19 and TRBJ2-5, with D maybe TRBD1 (7 bases). This CDR3 is 12 amino acids long. V lost 6 bases to trimming and J lost 5 bases, with 10 bases between them. Looked up from germline, CDR1 is LNHDA and CDR2 is SQIVND (reference sequence). CDR3 coding DNA: TGTGCCAGTAGGGCAGGGGGGGAGACCCAGTACTTC. It translates to CASRAGGETQYF.

In this sample, this clonotype turned up once. The rearrangement uses TRBV9 and TRBJ2-7, with 12 bases lining up with TRBD2. V shed 4 bases and J 9 bases; nucleotides not matched to a gene: 11. The CDR3 totals 15 residues. Germline loops: CDR1 SGDLS, CDR2 YYNGEE. The CDR3 DNA reads as TGTGCCAGCAGCCCTCTAGCGGGAGGGCGTTCCGCGCAGTACTTC. It translates to CASSPLAGGRSAQYF.

The V gene is TRBV30, the J gene TRBJ1-4; the D is unclear. V lost 3 bases to trimming and J lost 8 bases, with 16 bases between them. This CDR3 comprises 14 residues. Germline V gene lookup returns CDR1 GTSNPN and CDR2 SVGIG (reference sequence). The CDR3 DNA sequence: TGTGCCTGGAGCCCCGGGTCCCAGGCCGAAAAACTGTTTTTT. Translating it yields CAWSPGSQAEKLFF.

The chain is built from TRBV11-2 and TRBJ2-3; TRBD2 matches at 11 bases. J gave up 2 bases and V 0 bases, and 7 bases lay outside the gene matches. Germline loops: CDR1 SGHAT, CDR2 FQNNGV. This CDR3 has 18 residues. DNA of the CDR3: TGTGCCAGCAGCTTAGAGAGGGAACTAGCGGGAGCCACAGATACGCAGTATTTT. As protein: CASSLERELAGATDTQYF.

Concerning this clonotype: A clone one base away is much larger, so this may be a read error. J is TRBJ2-7 and V is TRBV28, with D unclear. The CDR3 consists of 14 residues. Germline loops: CDR1 MDHEN, CDR2 SYDVKM. Trimming removed 1 base from V and 6 bases from J, with 13 bases in between. CDR3 in amino acids: CASSLLGNDCEQYF. The CDR3 nucleotides are TGTGCCAGCAGTTTATTGGGGAACGACTGCGAGCAGTACTTC.

The sample holds a few counts of this clonotype. The germline gene is not matched at one end of the junction; a read error may be the cause. This rearrangement joins TRBV4-1 to TRBJ2-1; D is ambiguous. The CDR3 loop spans 14 amino acids. The V gene's germline CDR1 is MGHRA and CDR2 YSYEKL. Here the CDR3 DNA reads TGCGCCAGCAGCCAAGAGACGGGCACCAATGCGCAGTTCTTC. Its translation is CASSQETGTNAQFF.

This clonotype was seen repeatedly, ten times or more. The V call is TRBV20-1, the J call TRBJ2-3; no clear D. Germline assignment: CDR1 DFQATT and CDR2 SNEGSKA (reference sequence). The CDR3 is made up of 16 amino acids. Between the trimmed V and J ends, which lost 3 bases and 2 bases, there was a span of 18 bases. The CDR3: CSARDPELGYTDTQYF. CDR3 sequence (DNA): TGCAGTGCTAGGGATCCGGAGCTTGGATACACAGATACGCAGTATTTT.